This TCR beta chain was sequenced during a study of CD8+ T cells in alopecia areata. Once RNA had been extracted, it was reverse transcribed into cDNA to act as the sequencing template. The method was immunoSEQ multiplex PCR; TCRdb's version includes in-frame clones alone and lacks a portion of them. There are about 140,000 clones in the sample; 45% to 60% occur only once, and 4.5% to 5% lies in the top ten. V trimming: 4 bases; J trimming: 5 bases; junction bases outside the gene matches: 4. CDR1 MNHEY and CDR2 SVGAGI come from the germline V gene. This CDR3 spans 15 amino acids. The specimen was CD4+ T cells sorted from blood. V usage is TRBV6-5 and J usage is TRBJ2-1; TRBD1 agrees at 11 bases. The TCR sequence derives from a human donor in good health. This chain's CDR3 is CASSSGTGGNNEQFF. The CDR3 nucleotides are TGTGCCAGCAGTTCCGGGACAGGGGGGAACAATGAGCAGTTCTTC.